This T cell receptor beta chain was retrieved from a study of blood T cells in healthy people across ages. It was with a sample-barcoded 5' primer and a J-beta primer mix that a second PCR of roughly 6 to 12 cycles was run. Each of the cDNA molecules was tagged by a template-switch adaptor with 12 random nucleotides. TCRdb recomputed calls from the 5' RACE reads with MiXCR, one row per CDR3 protein. Here the sample spans hundreds of thousands of distinct CDR3 sequences, 20% to 30% being singletons. There are 16 residues in the CDR3. Losses at the gene ends were 2 bases for V and 4 bases for J; bases not matched to a gene: 6. In germline, CDR1 is MNHEY, CDR2 SVGAGI. The same sample was also studied in work on T cells of mothers and their children.

Sequenced input: blood. The origin of this receptor is a boy aged 5-17 years in good health. The chain carries TRBV6-5 and TRBJ2-3; 10 nucleotides match TRBD2. CDR3 loop: CASSYQRGGLSDTQYF. CDR3 nucleotide sequence: TGTGCCAGCAGTTACCAGCGGGGGGGCCTCTCAGATACGCAGTATTTT.